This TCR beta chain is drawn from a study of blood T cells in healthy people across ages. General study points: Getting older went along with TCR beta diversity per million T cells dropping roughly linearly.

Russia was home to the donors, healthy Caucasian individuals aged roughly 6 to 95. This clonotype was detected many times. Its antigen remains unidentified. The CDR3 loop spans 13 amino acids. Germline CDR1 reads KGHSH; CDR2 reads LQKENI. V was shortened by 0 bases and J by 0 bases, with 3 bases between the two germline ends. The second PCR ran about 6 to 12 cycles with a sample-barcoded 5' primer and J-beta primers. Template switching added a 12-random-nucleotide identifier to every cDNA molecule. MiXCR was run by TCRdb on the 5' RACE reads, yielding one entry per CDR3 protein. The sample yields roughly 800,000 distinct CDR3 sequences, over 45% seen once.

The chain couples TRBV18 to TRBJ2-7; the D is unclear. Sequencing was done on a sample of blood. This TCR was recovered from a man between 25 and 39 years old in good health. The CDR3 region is CASSPPSSYEQYF. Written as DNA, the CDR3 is TGTGCCAGCTCACCACCGAGCTCCTACGAGCAGTACTTC.